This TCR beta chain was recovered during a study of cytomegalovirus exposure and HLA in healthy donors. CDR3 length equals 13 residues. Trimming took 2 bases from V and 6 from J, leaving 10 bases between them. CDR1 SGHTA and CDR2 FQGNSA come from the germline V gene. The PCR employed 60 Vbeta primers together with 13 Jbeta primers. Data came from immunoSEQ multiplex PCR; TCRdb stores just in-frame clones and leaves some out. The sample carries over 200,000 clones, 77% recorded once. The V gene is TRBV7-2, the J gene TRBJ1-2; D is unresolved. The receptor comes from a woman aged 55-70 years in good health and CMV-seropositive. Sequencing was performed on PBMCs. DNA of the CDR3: TGTGCCAGCAGCTTAAGCCGCATCGATGGCTACACCTTC. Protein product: CASSLSRIDGYTF.